This T cell receptor beta chain is from a study of CD8 T cells in ankylosing spondylitis. In this sample, this clonotype turned up many times. TCRdb fed the 5' RACE reads into MiXCR, producing one record per CDR3 protein. The profile shows approximately 250,000 distinct CDR3 sequences, 20% to 30% of them singletons. The ends lost 4 bases at V and 4 bases at J; junction bases unmatched: 10. CDR1 is MDHEN and CDR2 is SYDVKM in the germline V gene. The length of the CDR3 is 17 residues. This receptor was identified in a male donor with ankylosing spondylitis or in good health (not recorded which). The genes are TRBV28 and TRBJ2-5; TRBD2 agrees at 12 bases. Sequences were obtained from blood, either unsorted or a sorted T cell fraction (not recorded which). CDR3 loop: CASSSQRTSGAGETQYF. CDR3 bases: TGTGCCAGCAGTTCCCAAAGGACTAGCGGGGCGGGAGAGACCCAGTACTTC.